The T cell receptor (beta chain) under discussion was sequenced for a study of patients and donors after allogeneic stem cell transplantation (dated by TCRdb to 2018 to 2020). The sample holds a few counts of this clonotype. The target of this receptor is not known. No base quality values were provided; no much bigger clone lies one nucleotide off. Reading the germline V gene (reference sequence) gives CDR1 DFQATT and CDR2 SNEGSKA. V lost 0 bases and J lost 4 bases, and the count of bases not matched to a germline gene is 8. From its cysteine to its phenylalanine, the CDR3 spans 16 amino acids. CDR3 DNA is the only sequence kept; it has 48 bases, read in frame from the first base. Receptor amplification or capture employed RT-PCR. TCRdb shows the sequencer as NextSeq 550. TCRdb reanalyzed the raw reads on its own, using fastp at Q25 for trimming and MiXCR for clone calling, and kept in-frame beta chains. Rows merge per CDR3 protein into single entries with the most common DNA and genes. The sample table contains roughly 200,000 distinct CDR3 sequences; only one count was recorded for over 30% of them. Around 10% of the sample belongs to the ten largest clones.

Sequences were obtained from blood, either unsorted or a sorted T cell fraction (not recorded which). The chain was built from TRBV20-1 and TRBJ1-4, with 7 bases matching TRBD1. The clonotype originates from a human donor who was either an allogeneic HSCT recipient or a stem cell or donor lymphocyte infusion donor (not recorded which). It is not recorded whose cells these are; they may come from a transplant donor. The CDR3 region: CSARDPTGKFNEKLFF. The nucleotides are TGCAGTGCTAGAGATCCGACAGGGAAGTTTAATGAAAAACTGTTTTTT.